This T cell receptor beta chain came from a study of T cell clonality in common variable immunodeficiency. Findings of the study overall: Reportedly, TCR beta sequences from common variable immunodeficiency showed fewer deletions and N-nucleotide insertions. CVID subjects showed higher TCRbeta clonality than healthy controls.

Generated by immunoSEQ multiplex PCR, the TCRdb table keeps only in-frame clones and is missing some. The sample shows approximately 44,000 clones, none of them appearing just once. There are a few counts of this clone. The target antigen is unknown. The DNA ends 3 residues before the CDR3 does, and the rest of the CDR3 is filled in from the germline J gene. Most patients and controls had Caucasian heritage. Blood samples were heparinized, 5 to 8 ml per donor. V shed 1 base and J shed 4 bases, with 12 bases lying between them. In germline, CDR1 is SGHNT, CDR2 YYREEE (reference sequence). The CDR3 extends over 15 amino acids.

The sequencing sample was made of peripheral blood mononuclear cells. The chain has TRBV5-4 and TRBJ2-1, with a tentative D call TRBD2 (7 bases). The receptor was derived from a person aged 18 to 75 in good health. The CDR3 reads CASSLPGGQYNEQFF. The part of the CDR3 DNA that was read is TGTGCCAGCAGCTTGCCGGGAGGACAGTACAATGAG.